This paragraph reports one T cell receptor (beta chain). This sample stems from a study of control samples from healthy donors and cancer patients. V was trimmed by 7 bases and J by 4 bases, leaving 10 bases between them. Germline CDR1 reads MNHEY; CDR2 reads SVGAGI. The CDR3 is 12 amino acids. Data came from immunoSEQ multiplex PCR; TCRdb stores just in-frame clones and leaves some out. The table records about 28,000 clones, roughly 89% of them present only once. The clonotype was recovered from a woman aged 35 to 49 with lung cancer. Sequenced input: PBMCs. The V gene is TRBV6-5, the J gene TRBJ1-1; no firm D call. In DNA, the CDR3 is TGTGCCAGCACGGGTACGGGCACTGAAGCTTTCTTT. Translated: CASTGTGTEAFF.